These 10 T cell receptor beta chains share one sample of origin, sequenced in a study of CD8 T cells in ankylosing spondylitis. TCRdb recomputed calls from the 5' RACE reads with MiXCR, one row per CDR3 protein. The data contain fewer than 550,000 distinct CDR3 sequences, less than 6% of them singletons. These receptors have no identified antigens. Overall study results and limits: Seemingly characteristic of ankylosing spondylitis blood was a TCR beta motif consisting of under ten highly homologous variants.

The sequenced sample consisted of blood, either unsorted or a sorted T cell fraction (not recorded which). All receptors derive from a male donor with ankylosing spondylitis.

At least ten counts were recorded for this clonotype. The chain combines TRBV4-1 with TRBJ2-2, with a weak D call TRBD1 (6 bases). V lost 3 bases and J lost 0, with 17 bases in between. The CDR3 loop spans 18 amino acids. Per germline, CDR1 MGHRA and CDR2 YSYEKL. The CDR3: CASSQAFTGLSNTGELFF. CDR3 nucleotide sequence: TGCGCCAGCAGCCAGGCCTTCACAGGGTTGTCGAACACCGGGGAGCTGTTTTTT.

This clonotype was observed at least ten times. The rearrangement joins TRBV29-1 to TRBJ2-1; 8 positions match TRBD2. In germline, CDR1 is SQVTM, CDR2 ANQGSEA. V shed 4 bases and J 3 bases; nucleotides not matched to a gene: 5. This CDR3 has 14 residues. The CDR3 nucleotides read TGCAGCGTTGTGAGTAGCGGGATCTACAATGAGCAGTTCTTC. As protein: CSVVSSGIYNEQFF.

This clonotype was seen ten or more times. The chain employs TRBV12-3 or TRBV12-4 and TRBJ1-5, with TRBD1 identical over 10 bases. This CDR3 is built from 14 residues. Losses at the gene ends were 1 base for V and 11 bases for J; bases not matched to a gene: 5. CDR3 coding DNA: TGTGCCAGCAGTTTAGGGACAGGGGGGAGGACCCAGCATTTT. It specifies CASSLGTGGRTQHF.

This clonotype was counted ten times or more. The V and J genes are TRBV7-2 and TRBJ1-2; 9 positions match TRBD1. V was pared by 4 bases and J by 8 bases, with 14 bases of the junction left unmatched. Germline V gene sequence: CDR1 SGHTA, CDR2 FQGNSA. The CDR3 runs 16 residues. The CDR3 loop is CASSSPGATGGRGYTF. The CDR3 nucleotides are TGTGCCAGCAGCTCCCCCGGTGCGACAGGGGGTCGGGGCTACACCTTC.

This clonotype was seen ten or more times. CDR3 protein: CASSRGGGTGELFF. The CDR3 bases are TGTGCCAGCAGCCGAGGGGGGGGCACCGGGGAGCTGTTTTTT. This sequence joins TRBV27 and TRBJ2-2; a possible D gene is TRBD2 (7 bases). V dropped 6 bases and J dropped 4 bases, with 12 bases sitting between them. Germline V lookup: CDR1 MNHEY, CDR2 SMNVEV (reference sequence). The CDR3 extends over 14 amino acids.

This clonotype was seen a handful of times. The CDR3 protein is CASRGGLAAPNEQFF. In DNA, the CDR3 is TGTGCCAGCAGGGGGGGTCTAGCGGCTCCCAATGAGCAGTTCTTC. The chain combines TRBV27 with TRBJ2-1; 7 positions agree with TRBD2. The J segment lost 6 bases and the V segment lost 6 bases, leaving 11 bases of the junction unmatched. Germline loops: CDR1 MNHEY, CDR2 SMNVEV (reference sequence). CDR3 length: 15 amino acids.

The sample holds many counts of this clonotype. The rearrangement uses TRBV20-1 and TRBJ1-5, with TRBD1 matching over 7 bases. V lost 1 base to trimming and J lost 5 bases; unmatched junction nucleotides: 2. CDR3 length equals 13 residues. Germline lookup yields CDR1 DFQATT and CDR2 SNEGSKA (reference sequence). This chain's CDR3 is CSARADRDQPQHF. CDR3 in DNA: TGCAGTGCTAGAGCCGACAGGGATCAGCCCCAGCATTTT.

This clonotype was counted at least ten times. The DNA for the CDR3 is TGTGCCAGCAGCTACGGTGTGACAGGGGGCGGTGGTGGTGAAAAACTGTTTTTT. Translated, it gives CASSYGVTGGGGGEKLFF. The J gene is TRBJ1-4, the V gene TRBV6-5, with TRBD1 matching 10 bases. The CDR3 has 18 amino acids. Looked up from germline, CDR1 is MNHEY and CDR2 is SVGAGI. With 6 bases clipped from V and 7 bases from J, the junction kept 17 bases outside the gene matches.

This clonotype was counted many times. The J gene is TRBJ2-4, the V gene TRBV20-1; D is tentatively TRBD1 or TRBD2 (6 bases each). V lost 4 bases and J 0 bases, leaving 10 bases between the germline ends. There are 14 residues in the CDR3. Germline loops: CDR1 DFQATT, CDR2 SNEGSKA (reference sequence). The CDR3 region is CSANRDLAKNIQYF. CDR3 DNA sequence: TGCAGTGCTAACAGGGACTTAGCCAAAAACATTCAGTACTTC.

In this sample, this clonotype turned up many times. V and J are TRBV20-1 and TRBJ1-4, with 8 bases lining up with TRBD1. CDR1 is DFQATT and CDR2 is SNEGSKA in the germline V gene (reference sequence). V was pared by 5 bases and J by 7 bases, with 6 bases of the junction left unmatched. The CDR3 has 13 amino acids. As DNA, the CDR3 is TGCAGTGCTTCTGCAGGGGGCATTGAAAAACTGTTTTTT. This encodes CSASAGGIEKLFF.